This TCR beta chain was found in a study of human T cells and chemical hapten exposure. Whole-study context: Throughout a study of approximately 24 weeks, patients underwent weekly scalp administration of diphenylcyclopropenone doses. Small pooled library volume differences mainly caused per-sample TCR yield variation. General study points: DPC sensitization produced no change in TCRs with frequency above 1 in 1000.

The CDR3 covers 20 residues. Germline CDR1 is SGHAT and CDR2 is FQNNGV. With 5 bases clipped from V and 3 bases from J, the junction kept 15 bases outside the gene matches. The library gave individual cDNA molecules unique molecular identifiers. Via MiXCR, TCRdb re-called the RACE reads, giving one row per CDR3 protein. The sample holds more than 80,000 distinct CDR3 sequences, approximately 12% seen once. This clonotype was recorded a few times. Antigen specificity is unknown. Sample time point: pre-sensitization, week 0. Indicated treatment: therapeutic diphenylcyclopropenone sensitization with weekly scalp DPC.

V is TRBV11-2 and J is TRBJ2-2; 13 nucleotides align to TRBD2. This clonotype was obtained from a woman in her 50s with alopecia areata. Some clones in this sample may be carry-over from other donors' samples. Material: whole blood, obtained in connection with sensitization to the hapten diphenylcyclopropenone (DPC). CDR3 DNA: TGTGCCAGCAGCCAAAAACCGGGACTAGCGGGGCAGTACCACACCGGGGAGCTGTTTTTT. Translated: CASSQKPGLAGQYHTGELFF.